This T cell receptor (beta chain) is from a study of cytomegalovirus exposure and HLA in healthy donors. This clone showed up just a few times. Its antigen is not known. Researchers ran the PCR with 60 Vbeta and 13 Jbeta primers. The assay was immunoSEQ multiplex PCR, and TCRdb's table has in-frame clones only and misses some. This sample carries some 130,000 clones, around 73% of them seen once, and the ten largest clones take around 1.2%. This CDR3 is built from 14 residues. Germline loops: CDR1 GTSNPN, CDR2 SVGIG (reference sequence). V was pared by 5 bases and J by 2 bases, with 4 bases of the junction left unmatched. Study outcomes and limitations: 150 to 200 TCR beta chains were listed as cytomegalovirus-associated.

This rearrangement joins TRBV30 to TRBJ2-3; 10 bases map to TRBD2. The clonotype originates from a middle-aged man in good health and CMV-seronegative. Sequencing was done on a sample of PBMCs. CDR3 sequence: CAWRGLAATDTQYF. CDR3 nucleotides: TGTGCCTGGCGCGGACTAGCGGCCACAGATACGCAGTATTTT.